This T cell receptor beta chain was recorded in a study of blood T cell repertoires in COVID-19 (dated by TCRdb to the early 2020s). Background for the entire study: Samples from collaborators originated in the United States, Italy and Spain and spanned both the acute and convalescent phases of COVID-19. The material from the prospective study consisted of cDNA or gDNA derived from T cells, B-cell-depleted T cells, or PBMCs. Subjects who had been exposed to COVID-19, were actively infected with it, or had recovered from it provided the deeply sampled blood TCRbeta repertoires that made up the dataset. The repertoires were released in a freely available public database intended as a resource for research on the immune response to SARS-CoV-2. The samples were drawn from the first 160 participants of the ongoing ImmuneRACE study and from 950 to 1,500 subjects provided by 6 global collaborators. Sample metadata almost always included a de-identified subject ID, COVID-19 status, age in years and sex. Where HLA class I and class II types were available, the types were taken from metadata supplied by the sample provider, not from assay-based typing.

On the study overall, not on this receptor specifically: How much clinical and demographic metadata was included differed by source and by participant, and the metadata was provided uncurated.

The immunoSEQ Assay, a bias-controlled multiplex PCR, was used to amplify TCRbeta CDR3 regions from genomic DNA. The published analysis was carried out like this. The number of nucleated cells in each sample was estimated by amplification of reference gene primers within the assay. To quantify the absolute abundance of each unique TCRbeta CDR3 rearrangement, sequence reads were collapsed and filtered. For each sample, productive Simpson clonality was calculated by taking the square root of Simpson's diversity index across productive rearrangements. The source is immuneACCESS, and TCRdb retained only in-frame sequences with V and J called. Part of the clones is not carried over; for the studies checked, unresolved V genes explain less than half of this, and the remainder is unexplained. V and J calls plus clone size are reproduced from that table; the DNA served to infer D and trimming. The sample table shows 270,000 or so clones, and roughly 81% are seen once. The ten largest clones add up to more than 6.5% of the sample.

In the prospective study, participants were 18 to 89 years old, resided in about two dozen geographic areas of the United States, and were enrolled through a virtual design. Cohort assignment in the prospective study relied on participant-reported clinical history from a screening survey and a study questionnaire. Exposed participants had been in contact with someone with a PCR-confirmed or clinician-diagnosed COVID-19 case within 2 weeks of study entry. Mobile phlebotomists in the prospective study collected whole blood, serum and a nasopharyngeal or oropharyngeal swab from every participant. Participants in the prospective study had the option to provide additional blood draws and questionnaires over a roughly two-month period. Before DNA extraction, prospective study blood samples were shipped either frozen or at room temperature. The CDR3 starts with the cysteine, ends with the phenylalanine, and has 14 residues. Only CDR3 DNA remains: 42 bases, in frame from the first base. The junction shows trimming of 4 bases on V and 3 bases on J, and the gene matches do not reach 7 bases of it. Reading the germline V gene gives CDR1 SGHDT and CDR2 YYEEEE.

The sample holds one count of this clone. Its specific antigen is unknown. Per-base quality was not reported, and no clone a single base away is much larger than it. Sequenced input: PBMCs or T cells enriched from blood (not recorded which). The V gene is TRBV5-6 and the J gene is TRBJ2-7; 7 bases in between match TRBD1. The clonotype comes from a woman aged 45-59 years who had been exposed to COVID-19. CDR3 reads: CASSVAGTDYEQYF. The DNA sequence follows: TGTGCCAGCAGCGTCGCCGGGACAGACTACGAGCAGTACTTC.